The clone carrying this TCR beta chain was recorded a few times. The CDR3 extends over 15 amino acids. Losses at the gene ends were 9 bases for V and 0 bases for J; bases not matched to a gene: 8. Germline V gene lookup returns CDR1 SGHTA and CDR2 FQGNSA. Assay: immunoSEQ multiplex PCR; the TCRdb copy retains only in-frame clones and omits some. This table has around 90,000 clones, roughly 84% appearing once. The sample is drawn from a study of control samples from healthy donors and cancer patients. The sample comprised blood. The sequence was collected from a woman aged 40-49 years in good health. This chain joins TRBV7-2 and TRBJ2-3, with 8 positions matching TRBD2. CDR3 DNA: TGTGCCAGTACGGGAGGGCCAGATAGCACAGATACGCAGTATTTT. Its translation: CASTGGPDSTDTQYF.